A selection of T cell receptor beta chains follows, all from one sample in a study of human T cells and chemical hapten exposure. TCRdb reanalysed the RACE reads using MiXCR and keeps one entry per CDR3 protein. The sample holds 100,000 or so distinct CDR3 sequences, 9.5% to 11% seen once. The sequenced sample was whole blood, obtained in connection with sensitization to the hapten diphenylcyclopropenone (DPC). The receptors derive from a man aged 40-49 years with alopecia areata. Some clones in this sample may be carry-over from other donors' samples. Each CDR3 is given with its conserved first and last residue. D genes are given only for firm matches. For some rows the clone size is stated as once, few or many, or as a class when expanded; others skip it.

clone size	V gene	D gene	J gene	CDR3 DNA	CDR3 protein
few	TRBV6-2/TRBV6-3	TRBD2	TRBJ2-6	TGTGCCAGCAGTTACTCTTTAGCGGGACGTCGGGCCAACGTCCTGACTTTC	CASSYSLAGRRANVLTF
few	TRBV12-3/TRBV12-4	TRBD1	TRBJ2-1	TGTGCCAGCAGCCGCCGGGACAGAAGGTTAACCTACAATGAGCAGTTCTTC	CASSRRDRRLTYNEQFF
many	TRBV12-3/TRBV12-4	NA	TRBJ1-5	TGTGCCAGCAGTTTGTACGGGGGGCCTCAGCCCCAGCATTTT	CASSLYGGPQPQHF
many	TRBV11-2	NA	TRBJ1-4	TGTGCCAGCAGCATCCTAAATGAAAAACTGTTTTTT	CASSILNEKLFF
NA	TRBV18	TRBD2	TRBJ2-7	TGTGCCAGCTCCCCCCTAGCGGGAGACTACGAGCAGTACTTC	CASSPLAGDYEQYF
few	TRBV10-3	NA	TRBJ2-3	TGTGCCATCACTGACCGGGATACGCAGTATTTT	CAITDRDTQYF
NA	TRBV29-1	NA	TRBJ2-5	TGCAGCGTCGGACTATCTGAAGAGACCCAGTACTTC	CSVGLSEETQYF
few	TRBV6-5	TRBD1	TRBJ2-3	TGTGCCAGCAGTTACGGTAGGGGACAGAGCACAGATACGCAGTATTTT	CASSYGRGQSTDTQYF
few	TRBV6-1	NA	TRBJ2-2	TGTGCCAGCAGTGAGACCCGGGACTTTTACACCGGGGAGCTGTTTTTT	CASSETRDFYTGELFF
few	TRBV19	NA	TRBJ2-7	TGTGCCAGTAGTATTGGCCAGGCCTCCTACGAGCAGTACTTC	CASSIGQASYEQYF
NA	TRBV6-2/TRBV6-3	TRBD2	TRBJ2-3	TGTGCCAGCAGTAACAGGCGGCTAGCGGGAGTGGTCGGCACAGATACGCAGTATTTT	CASSNRRLAGVVGTDTQYF
few	TRBV7-2	TRBD2	TRBJ2-7	TGTGCCAGCAGCTCGTCTAGCGGTCCCGGGCGCGAGCAGTACTTC	CASSSSSGPGREQYF